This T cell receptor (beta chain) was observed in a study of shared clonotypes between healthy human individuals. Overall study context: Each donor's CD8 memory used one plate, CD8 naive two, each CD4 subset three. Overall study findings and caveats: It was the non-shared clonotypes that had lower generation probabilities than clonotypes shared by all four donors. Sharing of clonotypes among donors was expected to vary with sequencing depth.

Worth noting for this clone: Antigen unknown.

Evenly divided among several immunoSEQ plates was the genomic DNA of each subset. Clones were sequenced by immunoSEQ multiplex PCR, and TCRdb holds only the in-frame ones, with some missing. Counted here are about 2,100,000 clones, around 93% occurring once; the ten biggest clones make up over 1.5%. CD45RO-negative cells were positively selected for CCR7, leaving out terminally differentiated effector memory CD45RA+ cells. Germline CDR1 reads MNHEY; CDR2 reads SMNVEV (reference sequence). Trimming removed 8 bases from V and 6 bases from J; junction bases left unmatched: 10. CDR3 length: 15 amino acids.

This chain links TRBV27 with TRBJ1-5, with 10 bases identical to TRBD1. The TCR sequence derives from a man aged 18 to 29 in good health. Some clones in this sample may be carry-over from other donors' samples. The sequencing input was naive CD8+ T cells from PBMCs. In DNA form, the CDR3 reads TGTGCCAGCGGTGGGGGACAGGGGTTTGGTCAGCCCCAGCATTTT. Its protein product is CASGGGQGFGQPQHF.